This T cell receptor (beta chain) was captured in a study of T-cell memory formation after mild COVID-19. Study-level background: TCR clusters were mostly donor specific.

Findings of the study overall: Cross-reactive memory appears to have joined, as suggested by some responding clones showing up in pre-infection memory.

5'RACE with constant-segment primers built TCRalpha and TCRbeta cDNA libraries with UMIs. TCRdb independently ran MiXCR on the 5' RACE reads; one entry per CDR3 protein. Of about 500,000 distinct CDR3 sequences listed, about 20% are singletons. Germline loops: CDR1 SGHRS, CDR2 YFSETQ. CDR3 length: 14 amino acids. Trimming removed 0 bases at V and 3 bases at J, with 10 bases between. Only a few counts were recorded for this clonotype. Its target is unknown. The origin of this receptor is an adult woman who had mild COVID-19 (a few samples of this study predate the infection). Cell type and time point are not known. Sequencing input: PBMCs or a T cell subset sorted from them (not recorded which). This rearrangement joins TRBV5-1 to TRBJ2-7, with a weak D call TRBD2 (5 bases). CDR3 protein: CASSLAGMGYEQYF. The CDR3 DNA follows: TGCGCCAGCAGCTTGGCCGGGATGGGCTACGAGCAGTACTTC. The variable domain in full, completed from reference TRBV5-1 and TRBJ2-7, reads KAGVTQTPRYLIKTRGQQVTLSCSPISGHRSVSWYQQTPGQGLQFLFEYFSETQRNKGNFPGRFSGRQFSNSRSEMNVSTLELGDSALYLCASSLAGMGYEQYFGPGTRLTVT.